These 27 T cell receptor beta chains came from one sample sequenced in a study of cytomegalovirus exposure and HLA in healthy donors. PCR employed 60 Vbeta and 13 Jbeta primers. Sequencing was performed with immunoSEQ multiplex PCR; in TCRdb, only in-frame clones are kept and a portion is missing. The profile shows some 140,000 clones, approximately 80% of them singletons. Sequenced material: PBMCs. These receptors were obtained from a man aged 35 to 55 in good health and CMV-seronegative.

The rearrangement uses TRBV6-5 and TRBJ1-1; D gene uncertain. There are 14 residues in the CDR3. The germline V and J ends were trimmed by 2 bases and 2 bases, with 9 bases remaining between them. Germline V gene data show CDR1 as MNHEY and CDR2 as SVGAGI. The CDR3 sequence is CASSYGQLNTEAFF. DNA for the CDR3: TGTGCCAGCAGTTACGGGCAGCTTAACACTGAAGCTTTCTTT.

J is TRBJ2-3 and V is TRBV7-9; 9 bases map to TRBD2. CDR3 size: 19 residues. Germline V CDR1 and CDR2: SEHNR, FQNEAQ (reference sequence). After removal of 3 bases from V and 1 base from J, the junction contained 14 bases not matched to a gene. The CDR3 spells CASSFGAGGPPRGTDTQYF. The CDR3 nucleotides are TGTGCCAGCAGCTTCGGGGCGGGAGGGCCTCCGAGGGGCACAGATACGCAGTATTTT.

This chain uses TRBV5-6 with TRBJ2-2; unclear D gene. The CDR3 extends over 15 amino acids. V lost 4 bases and J 0 bases, leaving 10 bases between the germline ends. Germline V gives CDR1 SGHDT, CDR2 YYEEEE. The CDR3 is CASSPVTPNTGELFF. The CDR3 DNA is TGTGCCAGCAGCCCAGTGACACCGAACACCGGGGAGCTGTTTTTT. The variable domain in full, with the rest retrieved from reference TRBV5-6 and TRBJ2-2, is DAGVTQSPTHLIKTRGQQVTLRCSPKSGHDTVSWYQQALGQGPQFIFQYYEEEERQRGNFPDRFSGHQFPNYSSELNVNALLLGDSALYLCASSPVTPNTGELFFGEGSRLTVL.

A few counts support this clone. The rearrangement uses TRBV5-1 and TRBJ2-3; 9 nucleotides align to TRBD2. Trimming removed 4 bases from V and 1 base from J; junction bases left unmatched: 7. CDR3 length: 16 residues. Germline CDR1 is SGHRS and CDR2 is YFSETQ. The DNA of the CDR3 is TGCGCCAGCAGCCTAGCAATAGCGGGGGGCACAGATACGCAGTATTTT. Protein: CASSLAIAGGTDTQYF.

The V and J genes are TRBV13 and TRBJ2-7, with D maybe TRBD2 (6 bases). Per germline, CDR1 PRHDT and CDR2 FYEKMQ (reference sequence). V lost 6 bases, J lost 2 bases, and 14 bases lay in between. This CDR3 region has 14 residues. The DNA of the CDR3 is TGTGCCAGCAGTCCTAGCGCTATAACCTACGAGCAGTACTTC. It encodes CASSPSAITYEQYF.

The chain employs TRBV6-1 and TRBJ2-3; D gene uncertain. The germline gives CDR1 MNHNS, CDR2 SASEGT. The germline V and J ends were trimmed by 7 bases and 2 bases, with 13 bases remaining between them. This CDR3 contains 14 residues. The CDR3 region has the DNA TGTGCCAGCAAAGAGTTTTTCTCCACAGATACGCAGTATTTT. Encoded protein: CASKEFFSTDTQYF.

The V gene is TRBV11-3, the J gene TRBJ2-7; 8 bases match TRBD1. From germline, CDR1 is SGHNT and CDR2 YENEEA. Losses at the gene ends were 1 base for V and 1 base for J; bases not matched to a gene: 3. CDR3 length: 15 amino acids. In DNA, the CDR3 is TGTGCCAGCAGCTTAGGGGGGGACAGGTCCTACGAGCAGTACTTC. This sequence encodes CASSLGGDRSYEQYF.

The genes are TRBV2 and TRBJ2-7, with TRBD1 matching over 7 bases. V lost 4 bases, J lost 5 bases, and 2 bases stayed unmatched. CDR1 SNHLY and CDR2 FYNNEI come from the germline V gene. The CDR3 contains 12 residues. The CDR3 is CASSGQGNEQYF. CDR3 nucleotide sequence: TGTGCCAGCAGTGGACAGGGCAACGAGCAGTACTTC.

The gene calls are TRBV29-1 and TRBJ2-7, with D possibly matching TRBD1 (6 bases). CDR1 is SQVTM, CDR2 ANQGSEA, per germline. CDR3 length equals 13 residues. With 4 bases removed from V and 0 bases from J, the gap between germline ends came to 10 bases. CDR3 sequence: CSVVDSDSYEQYF. CDR3 nucleotide sequence: TGCAGCGTTGTGGACAGCGACTCCTACGAGCAGTACTTC.

This clone was counted only a few times. V and J are TRBV19 and TRBJ2-1; 11 bases agree with TRBD2. J was trimmed by 3 bases and V by 7 bases; bases with no gene match: 5. The CDR3 has 15 residues. CDR1 LNHDA and CDR2 SQIVND come from the germline V gene (reference sequence). CDR3 protein: CASNSLAGDYNEQFF. DNA of the CDR3: TGTGCCAGTAACTCACTAGCGGGAGACTACAATGAGCAGTTCTTC.

The chain carries TRBV28 and TRBJ2-5; 10 bases match TRBD1. The V and J ends lost 5 bases and 5 bases, in that order; junction bases with no gene match: 11. The CDR3 contains 16 residues. Germline loops: CDR1 MDHEN, CDR2 SYDVKM. DNA for the CDR3: TGTGCCAGCAGTGCTCCGGGACAGGGGACACGGGAGACCCAGTACTTC. Translating gives CASSAPGQGTRETQYF.

The chain combines TRBV2 with TRBJ2-7; no definite D call. This CDR3 contains 11 residues. V was trimmed by 3 bases and J by 3 bases, leaving 3 bases between them. CDR1 is SNHLY, CDR2 FYNNEI, per germline. The CDR3 loop is CASSDSYEQYF. The CDR3 nucleotides read TGTGCCAGCAGTGACAGCTACGAGCAGTACTTC.

The rearrangement joins TRBV5-1 to TRBJ2-1; D remains unclear. Trimming pared 0 bases from V and 6 bases from J, leaving 10 bases between. Looked up from germline, CDR1 is SGHRS and CDR2 is YFSETQ. The CDR3 has 14 residues. In DNA, the CDR3 is TGCGCCAGCAGCTTGGGTGGAGACTCCAATGAGCAGTTCTTC. Translating it yields CASSLGGDSNEQFF.

This clone turned up a few times. The chain joins TRBV27 to TRBJ2-3, with D maybe TRBD2 (6 bases). V was cut by 2 bases and J by 1 base, with 10 bases left in between. From germline, CDR1 is MNHEY and CDR2 SMNVEV (reference sequence). The CDR3 consists of 15 residues. DNA of the CDR3: TGTGCCAGCAGTTTAGGGGGGAGGCGCACAGATACGCAGTATTTT. It codes for CASSLGGRRTDTQYF.

In its sample, this clone was seen once. V usage is TRBV27 and J usage is TRBJ2-7; TRBD2 matches at 13 bases. In germline, CDR1 is MNHEY, CDR2 SMNVEV (reference sequence). This CDR3 is built from 19 residues. V lost 5 bases, J lost 0 bases, and 13 bases stayed unmatched. DNA for the CDR3: TGTGCCAGCAGTATGAAACCGGGACTAGCGGGGAGTTTCTCCTACGAGCAGTACTTC. Translation gives CASSMKPGLAGSFSYEQYF.

This clone has only one observation. The chain is built from TRBV5-1 and TRBJ2-7; D uncertain. Trimming removed 5 bases from V and 3 bases from J, with 9 bases in between. CDR3 length: 12 amino acids. Germline CDR1 and CDR2: SGHRS and YFSETQ. For the CDR3, the DNA is TGCGCCAGCAGGGCTGCAGGCTACGAGCAGTACTTC. Its protein product is CASRAAGYEQYF.

This chain links TRBV4-3 with TRBJ2-5; D gene ambiguous. The CDR3 covers 11 residues. Germline V gene sequence: CDR1 LGHNA, CDR2 YSLEER. Trimming pared 5 bases from V and 4 bases from J, leaving 5 bases between. DNA of the CDR3: TGCGCCAGCAGCGCAGGAGAGACCCAGTACTTC. It translates to CASSAGETQYF.

The V and J genes are TRBV7-8 and TRBJ2-7; 7 bases are shared with TRBD2. V shed 2 bases and J 3 bases; nucleotides not matched to a gene: 10. From germline, CDR1 is SGHVS and CDR2 FQNEAQ. The CDR3 runs 16 residues. The CDR3 region has the DNA TGTGCCAGCAGCTTATCCCCGGGACTATCCCTCTACGAGCAGTACTTC. This sequence encodes CASSLSPGLSLYEQYF.

J is TRBJ1-2 and V is TRBV28; D possibly corresponds to TRBD1 (6 bases). The germline V gene encodes CDR1 MDHEN and CDR2 SYDVKM. V lost 6 bases to trimming and J lost 2 bases, with 13 bases between them. The CDR3 is made up of 14 amino acids. The CDR3 DNA sequence: TGTGCCAGCAGGGCCGGACAGACAAACTATGGCTACACCTTC. Translating gives CASRAGQTNYGYTF.

The V and J genes are TRBV19 and TRBJ2-1; weak D call: TRBD2 (5 bases). CDR1 and CDR2 from the germline V gene are LNHDA and SQIVND (reference sequence). V was trimmed by 1 base and J by 4 bases, leaving 17 bases between them. The CDR3 runs 17 residues. The CDR3 region is CASSIGQAAVFYNEQFF. The CDR3 nucleotides read TGTGCCAGTAGTATAGGTCAGGCAGCGGTATTTTACAATGAGCAGTTCTTC.

This clone was picked up a small number of times. The rearrangement joins TRBV6-1 to TRBJ1-2, with a possible D match to TRBD1 (5 bases). Trimming pared 8 bases from V and 7 bases from J, leaving 20 bases between. This CDR3 contains 14 residues. Germline assignment: CDR1 MNHNS and CDR2 SASEGT. The CDR3 sequence is CASGWAGRGGGYTF. As DNA, the CDR3 is TGTGCCAGCGGTTGGGCGGGGCGCGGGGGTGGCTACACCTTC.

This rearrangement joins TRBV27 to TRBJ2-7, with TRBD1 matching 11 bases. The germline V gene encodes CDR1 MNHEY and CDR2 SMNVEV (reference sequence). The CDR3 is 14 residues long. V lost 5 bases to trimming and J lost 4 bases; unmatched junction nucleotides: 4. CDR3 nucleotide sequence: TGTGCCAGCAGTCCCGGGACAGGGGGTTACGAGCAGTACTTC. This codes for CASSPGTGGYEQYF.

Of note for this clone: The junction shows a germline mismatch at one end, possibly a read error. The sample contains more than one DNA sequence encoding this CDR3. V usage is TRBV18 and J usage is TRBJ1-2; D is uncertain. CDR1 is KGHSH, CDR2 LQKENI, per germline. The length of the CDR3 is 11 residues. The CDR3 DNA follows: TGTGCCAGTCAGGCTAATTATGGCTACACCTTC. Its translation is CASQANYGYTF.

The rearrangement joins TRBV7-9 to TRBJ2-7, with D perhaps TRBD1 (6 bases). The germline V gene has CDR1 SEHNR and CDR2 FQNEAQ (reference sequence). V was cut by 5 bases and J by 3 bases, with 14 bases left in between. This CDR3 comprises 14 residues. Here the CDR3 reads CASSHEGVNYEQYF. The CDR3 bases are TGTGCCAGCAGCCACGAGGGGGTGAACTACGAGCAGTACTTC.

This clone is a singleton in its sample. The chain is built from TRBV28 and TRBJ1-2, with D tentatively TRBD1 (6 bases). Trimming took 5 bases from V and 8 from J, leaving 21 bases between them. This CDR3 region has 15 residues. From germline, CDR1 is MDHEN and CDR2 SYDVKM. The CDR3 loop is CASSQPGQRSRGYTF. The CDR3 DNA reads as TGTGCCAGCAGTCAACCAGGACAGCGCTCGAGGGGCTACACCTTC.

This clone was observed a few times. V usage is TRBV4-1 and J usage is TRBJ2-2; TRBD1 matches 10 bases. With 0 bases clipped from V and 7 bases from J, the junction kept 5 bases outside the gene matches. This CDR3 comprises 16 residues. CDR1 is MGHRA and CDR2 is YSYEKL in the germline V gene. The CDR3 bases are TGCGCCAGCAGCCAAGACCGACAGGGGGCCGGCGGGGAGCTGTTTTTT. It translates to CASSQDRQGAGGELFF.

J is TRBJ2-7 and V is TRBV6-1, with TRBD2 as a possible D gene (5 bases). Trimming left V 1 base short and J 2 bases short, with 12 bases between. This CDR3 has 15 amino acids. The V gene's germline CDR1 is MNHNS and CDR2 SASEGT. Here the CDR3 DNA reads TGTGCCAGCAGTGAAGTAGGACTCTCCCCCTACGAGCAGTACTTC. It codes for CASSEVGLSPYEQYF.